A selection of T cell receptor beta chains follows, all from one sample in a study of early T cells in non-severe SARS-CoV-2 infection. In TCRdb, the 5' RACE reads were re-called with MiXCR into one record per CDR3 protein. The table lists about 130,000 distinct CDR3 sequences, about 15% of them singletons. The sequencing sample was made of whole blood. Receptor source: an adult who was a healthcare worker with PCR-confirmed SARS-CoV-2 infection or an uninfected control (not recorded which). The CDR3 runs from the conserved cysteine through the conserved F or W. Fields, in order: clone size, V gene, D gene, J gene, CDR3 DNA, CDR3 protein. A D gene is named only where the DNA matches it firmly. Clone size appears in some rows only: once, few, many, or a class for an expanded clone.

size: few
V: TRBV6-6
D: NA
J: TRBJ2-2
DNA: TGTGCCAGCAGCTCCTCCGAATGGGGGGCGAACACCGGGGAGCTGTTTTTT
CDR3: CASSSSEWGANTGELFF

size: few
V: TRBV3-1
D: NA
J: TRBJ2-4
DNA: TGTGCCAGCAGCGAAACCGCAGGGGACATTCAGTACTTC
CDR3: CASSETAGDIQYF

size: few
V: TRBV19
D: NA
J: TRBJ2-6
DNA: TGTGCCAGTAGTATCGGTGTCGGGACATCCTACTCTGGGGCCAACGTCCTGACTTTC
CDR3: CASSIGVGTSYSGANVLTF

size: many
V: TRBV5-1
D: NA
J: TRBJ2-7
DNA: TGCGCCAGCAGCTCGGAGGGAGCAACTCTTGGGGAGCAGTACTTC
CDR3: CASSSEGATLGEQYF

size: many
V: TRBV19
D: NA
J: TRBJ1-5
DNA: TGTGCCACCGGGGGCGTCAGAGGTCAGCCCCAGCATTTT
CDR3: CATGGVRGQPQHF

size: NA
V: TRBV29-1
D: NA
J: TRBJ1-2
DNA: TGCAGCGTTGTTTCAGGGGCAGGCTATGGCTACACCTTC
CDR3: CSVVSGAGYGYTF

size: NA
V: TRBV4-1
D: TRBD2
J: TRBJ2-7
DNA: TGCGCCAGCAGCCACACCCCGGGGATTAGCGGGGTCAGAAACTACGAGCAGTACTTC
CDR3: CASSHTPGISGVRNYEQYF

size: NA
V: TRBV3-1
D: TRBD1
J: TRBJ2-7
DNA: TGTGCCAGCAGCCGGCTGGGACAGGGGTACGAGCAGTACTTC
CDR3: CASSRLGQGYEQYF

size: many
V: TRBV5-4
D: NA
J: TRBJ2-1
DNA: TGTGCCAGCAGCTTGGGACCCCCCGACCAGCATGAGCAGTTCTTC
CDR3: CASSLGPPDQHEQFF

size: many
V: TRBV30
D: NA
J: TRBJ1-4
DNA: TGTGCCTGGGAAAGAGGGAGGGGAAATGAAAAACTGTTTTTT
CDR3: CAWERGRGNEKLFF

size: few
V: TRBV3-1
D: NA
J: TRBJ2-7
DNA: TGTGCCAGCAGCGCCGGGAGAGGGGCCTACGAGCAGTACTTC
CDR3: CASSAGRGAYEQYF

size: NA
V: TRBV29-1
D: TRBD1
J: TRBJ1-4
DNA: TGCAGCGTTAGGGACAGTGGTGGTGAAAAACTGTTTTTT
CDR3: CSVRDSGGEKLFF

size: NA
V: TRBV6-2/TRBV6-3
D: TRBD1
J: TRBJ1-3
DNA: TGTGCCAGCAGACCGACAGGGAGCTCTGGAAACACCATATATTTT
CDR3: CASRPTGSSGNTIYF

size: NA
V: TRBV5-1
D: TRBD1
J: TRBJ1-1
DNA: TGCGCCAGCAGCTTGGCCGATCGGACAGGAGCCAACACTGAAGCTTTCTTT
CDR3: CASSLADRTGANTEAFF

size: NA
V: TRBV7-9
D: NA
J: TRBJ2-1
DNA: TGTGCCAGCAGCTTAGCCCATCTAGAATTATCTTACAATGAGCAGTTCTTC
CDR3: CASSLAHLELSYNEQFF

size: few
V: TRBV20-1
D: NA
J: TRBJ2-1
DNA: TGCAGTGCTATCCCTGTCCAGGGGCCCAATGAGCAGTTCTTC
CDR3: CSAIPVQGPNEQFF

size: few
V: TRBV12-3/TRBV12-4
D: NA
J: TRBJ1-2
DNA: TGTGCCAGCAGTTTTTTGGCGCAGAATGGCTACACCTTC
CDR3: CASSFLAQNGYTF

size: few
V: TRBV10-3
D: NA
J: TRBJ1-1
DNA: TGTGCCATCAGTGGACCAGGAACGGGGAGTGCTTTCTTT
CDR3: CAISGPGTGSAFF

size: NA
V: TRBV7-6
D: TRBD1
J: TRBJ2-3
DNA: TGTGCCAGCAGCTTTCAGTTGGGACAGGGGGCAGATACGCAGTATTTT
CDR3: CASSFQLGQGADTQYF

size: few
V: TRBV5-5
D: NA
J: TRBJ1-3
DNA: TGTGCCAGCAGCTCAACAATAGCGGGAAACTCTGGAAACACCATATATTTT
CDR3: CASSSTIAGNSGNTIYF

size: many
V: TRBV14
D: NA
J: TRBJ1-1
DNA: TGTGCCAGCAGCCAGGACAGGAACACTGAAGCTTTCTTT
CDR3: CASSQDRNTEAFF

size: few
V: TRBV20-1
D: NA
J: TRBJ2-7
DNA: TGCAGTGCTAGGCCACCGGCAAGGGGGAACTACGAGCAGTACTTC
CDR3: CSARPPARGNYEQYF